The rows below give T cell receptor beta chains drawn from one sample of a study of patients and donors after allogeneic stem cell transplantation. MiXCR, applied by TCRdb to the RT-PCR reads, yields one record per CDR3 protein. The sample has about 410,000 distinct CDR3 sequences, roughly 17% seen once; the top ten hold 7.2%. Specimen: blood, either unsorted or a sorted T cell fraction (not recorded which). These receptor sequences come from a human donor who was either an allogeneic HSCT recipient or a stem cell or donor lymphocyte infusion donor (not recorded which). It is not recorded whose cells these are; they may come from a transplant donor. CDR3s include the opening cysteine and the closing phenylalanine or tryptophan. D genes are given only for firm matches. Size is stated for part of the rows, as once, few or many counts, or as a class when the clone is expanded.

D	size	V	J	CDR3	DNA
TRBD1	few	TRBV7-4	TRBJ1-2	CASSPKSQGDYGYTF	TGTGCCAGCAGCCCAAAGTCGCAGGGGGATTATGGCTACACCTTC
NA	NA	TRBV5-6	TRBJ1-2	CASSLALEPYGYTF	TGTGCCAGCAGCTTGGCCTTGGAACCCTATGGCTACACCTTC
NA	NA	TRBV24-1	TRBJ1-2	CATSDSWGTNYGYTF	TGTGCCACCAGTGATTCGTGGGGAACAAACTATGGCTACACCTTC
NA	NA	TRBV15	TRBJ2-7	CATSRATLRSYEQYF	TGTGCCACCAGCAGAGCGACGCTCAGATCCTACGAGCAGTACTTC
TRBD2	NA	TRBV5-5	TRBJ2-2	CASIREGLWTGELFF	TGTGCCAGCATCCGGGAGGGGTTGTGGACCGGGGAGCTGTTTTTT
NA	few	TRBV7-2	TRBJ1-1	CASSPITDAEAFF	TGTGCCAGCAGCCCCATCACGGATGCTGAAGCTTTCTTT
TRBD2	few	TRBV5-1	TRBJ2-1	CASSPSQLAGGGNEQFF	TGCGCCAGCAGCCCTTCCCAACTAGCGGGAGGAGGCAATGAGCAGTTCTTC
NA	few	TRBV6-2/TRBV6-3	TRBJ1-5	CASSHIKGTAANQPQHF	TGTGCCAGCAGTCACATCAAGGGGACGGCGGCCAATCAGCCCCAGCATTTT
NA	few	TRBV6-5	TRBJ1-3	CASSYLYGNTIYF	TGTGCCAGCAGTTATCTTTACGGAAACACCATATATTTT
TRBD2	NA	TRBV6-2/TRBV6-3	TRBJ2-7	CASTQTYGTSVYEQYF	TGTGCCAGCACCCAAACATACGGGACTAGTGTCTACGAGCAGTACTTC
TRBD2	NA	TRBV2	TRBJ2-4	CASSRTSGRNRLPKNIQYF	TGTGCCAGCAGTCGGACTAGCGGGAGGAATAGACTTCCCAAAAACATTCAGTACTTC
NA	many	TRBV5-1	TRBJ2-1	CASSVYRDPYNEQFF	TGCGCCAGCAGCGTATACCGGGACCCCTACAATGAGCAGTTCTTC
NA	few	TRBV9	TRBJ2-2	CASSPHPSGELFF	TGTGCCAGCAGCCCCCACCCCTCCGGGGAGCTGTTTTTT
NA	many	TRBV7-9	TRBJ2-2	CASSPRRLLNTGELFF	TGTGCCAGCAGCCCCCGTCGACTCCTGAACACCGGGGAGCTGTTTTTT
TRBD2	many	TRBV4-3	TRBJ2-1	CASSQEEGTSAGAIF	TGCGCCAGCAGCCAAGAGGAGGGGACTAGCGCAGGGGCGATCTTC
NA	few	TRBV7-9	TRBJ2-1	CASSSGSADYNEQFF	TGTGCCAGCAGCTCGGGGTCGGCGGACTACAATGAGCAGTTCTTC
NA	many	TRBV15	TRBJ2-7	CATSRLRGANSYEQYF	TGTGCCACCAGCAGGCTGAGAGGGGCGAACTCCTACGAGCAGTACTTC
TRBD2	NA	TRBV5-3	TRBJ2-3	CARSLGSGGTDTQYF	TGTGCCAGAAGCTTGGGTAGCGGGGGCACAGATACGCAGTATTTT
NA	NA	TRBV6-2/TRBV6-3	TRBJ2-7	CASSYGPEQYF	TGTGCCAGCAGTTACGGGCCCGAGCAGTACTTC
NA	once	TRBV9	TRBJ1-3	CASSTTGLGNTIYF	TGTGCCAGCAGCACAACAGGGTTGGGAAACACCATATATTTT
NA	many	TRBV5-1	TRBJ2-1	CASSKAAGGLTSYNEQFF	TGCGCCAGCAGCAAAGCAGCAGGGGGGCTAACGTCCTACAATGAGCAGTTCTTC
TRBD1	few	TRBV5-8	TRBJ2-4	CASSLDRGLGIQYF	TGTGCCAGCAGCTTGGACAGGGGATTAGGCATTCAGTACTTC
NA	NA	TRBV6-2/TRBV6-3	TRBJ1-5	CASSYFGFPAQHF	TGTGCCAGCAGTTACTTTGGCTTTCCGGCCCAGCATTTT
NA	NA	TRBV6-1	TRBJ2-3	CASSFIRGTDTQYF	TGTGCCAGCAGCTTTATAAGGGGCACAGATACGCAGTATTTT
NA	NA	TRBV2	TRBJ1-2	CASRGALGGYTF	TGTGCCAGCAGAGGGGCCCTAGGAGGATACACCTTC
NA	many	TRBV7-2	TRBJ1-1	CASSFSGTSIIEAFF	TGTGCCAGCAGCTTTTCCGGGACGTCAATTATTGAAGCTTTCTTT
TRBD1	few	TRBV6-5	TRBJ2-7	CASKTGGDEQYF	TGTGCCAGCAAAACAGGGGGAGACGAGCAGTACTTC
NA	NA	TRBV20-1	TRBJ1-5	CSALEGIGNQPQHF	TGCAGTGCCTTGGAAGGTATTGGCAATCAGCCCCAGCATTTT
TRBD1	NA	TRBV20-1	TRBJ1-2	CSARARTGGYRGYTF	TGCAGTGCCCGCGCCCGTACAGGGGGCTATCGGGGCTACACCTTC
TRBD1	NA	TRBV5-6	TRBJ1-2	CASSPGTGENGYTF	TGTGCCAGCAGCCCCGGGACAGGGGAAAATGGCTACACCTTC
NA	many	TRBV4-3	TRBJ2-7	CASSQVGDNYEQYF	TGCGCCAGCAGCCAAGTGGGCGACAACTACGAGCAGTACTTC
NA	few	TRBV5-1	TRBJ2-7	CASSLDYSSSYEQYF	TGCGCCAGCAGCTTGGACTACTCAAGCTCCTACGAGCAGTACTTC
NA	few	TRBV20-1	TRBJ1-2	CSAPGGGAGYGYTF	TGCAGTGCTCCGGGGGGGGGCGCGGGGTATGGCTACACCTTC
NA	NA	TRBV20-1	TRBJ2-2	CSAREARVAAGELFF	TGCAGTGCTAGAGAGGCGAGGGTCGCGGCCGGGGAGCTGTTTTTT
NA	NA	TRBV7-8	TRBJ2-2	CASSFMRANTGELFF	TGTGCCAGCAGCTTTATGAGGGCGAACACCGGGGAGCTGTTTTTT
TRBD1	NA	TRBV29-1	TRBJ1-5	CSVGQGAGGNQPQHF	TGCAGCGTTGGCCAGGGGGCGGGGGGCAATCAGCCCCAGCATTTT
TRBD2	NA	TRBV7-6	TRBJ2-1	CASSPRVAGGPDYNEQFF	TGTGCCAGCAGCCCTCGAGTAGCGGGAGGACCGGACTACAATGAGCAGTTCTTC
TRBD2	few	TRBV29-1	TRBJ2-5	CSVRRASGLGGETQYF	TGCAGCGTTCGTCGGGCTAGCGGCCTCGGAGGGGAGACCCAGTACTTC
NA	NA	TRBV29-1	TRBJ2-2	CSVAANTGELFF	TGCAGCGTTGCCGCGAACACCGGGGAGCTGTTTTTT
NA	NA	TRBV9	TRBJ2-1	CASSVGVGRSYNEQFF	TGTGCCAGCAGCGTAGGAGTTGGACGCTCCTACAATGAGCAGTTCTTC
NA	few	TRBV12-3/TRBV12-4	TRBJ1-6	CASSFADSPLHF	TGTGCCAGCAGTTTCGCAGATTCACCCCTCCACTTT
NA	few	TRBV4-3	TRBJ2-3	CASSLRVHTDTQYF	TGCGCCAGCAGCCTAAGGGTCCACACAGATACGCAGTATTTT
NA	many	TRBV12-3/TRBV12-4	TRBJ1-5	CASSLSEGFILPSNQPQHF	TGTGCCAGCAGTTTATCTGAGGGTTTCATCCTTCCTAGCAATCAGCCCCAGCATTTT
TRBD2	few	TRBV11-2	TRBJ2-5	CASSLLAGVETQYF	TGTGCCAGCAGCTTACTGGCGGGGGTAGAGACCCAGTACTTC
NA	NA	TRBV15	TRBJ2-7	CATSRDRGQPLYEQYF	TGTGCCACCAGCAGAGATCGTGGACAGCCCCTCTACGAGCAGTACTTC
TRBD1	few	TRBV20-1	TRBJ2-7	CSASRDRSYEQYF	TGCAGTGCAAGCCGGGACAGATCCTACGAGCAGTACTTC